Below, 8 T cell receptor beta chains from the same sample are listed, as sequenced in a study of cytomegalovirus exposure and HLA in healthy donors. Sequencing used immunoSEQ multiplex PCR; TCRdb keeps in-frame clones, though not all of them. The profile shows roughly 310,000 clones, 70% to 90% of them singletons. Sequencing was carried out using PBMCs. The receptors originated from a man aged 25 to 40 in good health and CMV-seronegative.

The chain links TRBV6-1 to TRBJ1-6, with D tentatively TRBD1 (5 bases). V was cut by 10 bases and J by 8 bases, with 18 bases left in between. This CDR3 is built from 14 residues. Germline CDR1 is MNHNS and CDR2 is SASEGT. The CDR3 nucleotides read TGTGCCATCACCGATGGCAGGGTGTATTCACCCCTCCACTTT. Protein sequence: CAITDGRVYSPLHF.

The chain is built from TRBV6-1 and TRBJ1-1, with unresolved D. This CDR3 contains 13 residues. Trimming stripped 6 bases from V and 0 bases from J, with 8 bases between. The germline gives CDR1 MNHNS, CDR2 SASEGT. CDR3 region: CASSERLNTEAFF. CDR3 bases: TGTGCCAGCAGCGAGCGCTTGAACACTGAAGCTTTCTTT.

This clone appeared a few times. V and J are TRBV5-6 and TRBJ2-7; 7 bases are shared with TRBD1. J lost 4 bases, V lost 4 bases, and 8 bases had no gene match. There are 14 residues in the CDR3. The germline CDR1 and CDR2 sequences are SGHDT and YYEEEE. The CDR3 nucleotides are TGTGCCAGCAGCCCGGGACAGTATAAGTACGAGCAGTACTTC. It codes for CASSPGQYKYEQYF. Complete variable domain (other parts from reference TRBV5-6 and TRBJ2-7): DAGVTQSPTHLIKTRGQQVTLRCSPKSGHDTVSWYQQALGQGPQFIFQYYEEEERQRGNFPDRFSGHQFPNYSSELNVNALLLGDSALYLCASSPGQYKYEQYFGPGTRLTVT.

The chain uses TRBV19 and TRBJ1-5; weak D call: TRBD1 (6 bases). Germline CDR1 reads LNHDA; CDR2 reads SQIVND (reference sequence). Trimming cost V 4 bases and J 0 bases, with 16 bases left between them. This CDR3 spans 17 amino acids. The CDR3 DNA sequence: TGTGCCAGTAGTACGGTGCAGGGGAGCTATAGCAATCAGCCCCAGCATTTT. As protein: CASSTVQGSYSNQPQHF.

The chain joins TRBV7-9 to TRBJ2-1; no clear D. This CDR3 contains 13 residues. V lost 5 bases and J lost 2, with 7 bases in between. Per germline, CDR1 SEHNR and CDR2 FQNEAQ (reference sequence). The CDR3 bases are TGTGCCAGCAGCCAAAGCACCTACAATGAGCAGTTCTTC. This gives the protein CASSQSTYNEQFF.

The CDR3 is CASSSTMEGAYGYTF. CDR3 nucleotide sequence: TGTGCCAGCAGCTCGACGATGGAGGGAGCCTATGGCTACACCTTC. The chain employs TRBV7-6 and TRBJ1-2; no clear D gene. CDR3 length: 15 residues. The V end lost 4 bases, the J end lost 4 bases, and 16 bases lay between the germline ends. Germline CDR1 SGHVS, CDR2 FNYEAQ. Full variable domain (rest looked up from reference TRBV7-6 and TRBJ1-2): GAGVSQSPRYKVTKRGQDVALRCDPISGHVSLYWYRQALGQGPEFLTYFNYEAQQDKSGLPNDRFSAERPEGSISTLTIQRTEQRDSAMYRCASSSTMEGAYGYTFGSGTRLTVV.

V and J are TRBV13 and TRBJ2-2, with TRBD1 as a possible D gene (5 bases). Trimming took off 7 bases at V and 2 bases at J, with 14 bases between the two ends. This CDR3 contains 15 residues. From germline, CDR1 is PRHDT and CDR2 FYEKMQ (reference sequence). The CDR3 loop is CASTELDINTGELFF. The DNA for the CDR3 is TGTGCCAGCACGGAACTGGACATTAACACCGGGGAGCTGTTTTTT. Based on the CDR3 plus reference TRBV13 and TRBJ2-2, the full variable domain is AAGVIQSPRHLIKEKRETATLKCYPIPRHDTVYWYQQGPGQDPQFLISFYEKMQSDKGSIPDRFSAQQFSDYHSELNMSSLELGDSALYFCASTELDINTGELFFGEGSRLTVL.

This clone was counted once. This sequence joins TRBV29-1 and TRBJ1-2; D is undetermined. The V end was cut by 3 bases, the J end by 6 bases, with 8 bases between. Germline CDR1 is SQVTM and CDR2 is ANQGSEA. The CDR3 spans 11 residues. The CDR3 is CSVDLFDGYTF. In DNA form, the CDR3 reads TGCAGCGTTGATTTGTTCGATGGCTACACCTTC.